This T cell receptor beta chain was identified in a study of T cell repertoires in cytomegalovirus infection. Whole-study context: Recently identified HLA-C-restricted and well-studied HLA-B-restricted CMV epitopes were used. TCR beta signatures that were public indicated CMV infection and matching HLA type. The study, taken as a whole, reports: The response measured ex vivo was dominated by TCR beta clonotypes (HLA-C-restricted and CMV-specific). Identification of carriers of CMV plus the relevant HLA was performed using cumulative public TCR beta family frequency.

TCRdb itself ran the reads through MiXCR, one entry per CDR3 protein. The sample holds approximately 600,000 distinct CDR3 sequences; almost 40% are singletons and the top ten take 48%. The germline gives CDR1 MNHEY, CDR2 SMNVEV (reference sequence). The V segment lost 4 bases and the J segment 4 bases; nucleotides outside the gene matches: 10. The length of the CDR3 is 16 residues. Points on this clonotype: The target antigen is unknown.

The rearrangement uses TRBV27 and TRBJ2-1; 7 nucleotides agree with TRBD2. This sample comprised cultured PBMCs, obtained from culture after CMV antigen stimulation. The source is a human donor in good health (CMV status not recorded). Some clones in this sample may be carry-over from other donors' samples. The CDR3 DNA follows: TGTGCCAGCAGTTCCCCCGTCGGGACTACGTACAATGAGCAGTTCTTC. This codes for CASSSPVGTTYNEQFF.